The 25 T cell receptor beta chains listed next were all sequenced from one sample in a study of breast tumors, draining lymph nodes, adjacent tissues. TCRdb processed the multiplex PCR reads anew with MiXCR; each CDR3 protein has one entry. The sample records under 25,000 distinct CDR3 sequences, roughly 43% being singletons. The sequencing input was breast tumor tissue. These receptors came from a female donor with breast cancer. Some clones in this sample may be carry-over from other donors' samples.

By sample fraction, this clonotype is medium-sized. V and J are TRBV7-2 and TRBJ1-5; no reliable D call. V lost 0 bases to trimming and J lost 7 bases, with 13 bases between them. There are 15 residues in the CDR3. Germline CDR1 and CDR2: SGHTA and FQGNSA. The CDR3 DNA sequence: TGTGCCAGCAGCTTAGCCATCGGGAGTCGGCAGCCCCAGCATTTT. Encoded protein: CASSLAIGSRQPQHF.

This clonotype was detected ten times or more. CDR3 sequence reads: CASSFSAGNEQFF. The CDR3 DNA follows: TGTGCCAGCAGTTTCTCCGCCGGAAATGAGCAGTTCTTC. J is TRBJ2-1 and V is TRBV27; D uncertain. Per the germline V gene, CDR1 is MNHEY and CDR2 is SMNVEV (reference sequence). The CDR3 runs 13 residues. The V gene lost 3 bases and the J gene lost 7 bases, with 10 bases spanning the gap.

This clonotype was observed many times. CDR3 protein: CASSEDTVETQYF. For the CDR3, the DNA is TGTGCCAGCAGTGAAGACACCGTTGAGACCCAGTACTTC. The J gene is TRBJ2-5, the V gene TRBV9, with D unresolved. Germline V CDR1 and CDR2: SGDLS, YYNGEE. Trimming stripped 5 bases from V and 5 bases from J, with 13 bases between. The CDR3 totals 13 residues. The full variable domain, in which reference TRBV9 and TRBJ2-5 provide the parts outside the CDR3, is DSGVTQTPKHLITATGQRVTLRCSPRSGDLSVYWYQQSLDQGLQFLIQYYNGEERAKGNILERFSAQQFPDLHSELNLSSLELGDSALYFCASSEDTVETQYFGPGTRLLVL.

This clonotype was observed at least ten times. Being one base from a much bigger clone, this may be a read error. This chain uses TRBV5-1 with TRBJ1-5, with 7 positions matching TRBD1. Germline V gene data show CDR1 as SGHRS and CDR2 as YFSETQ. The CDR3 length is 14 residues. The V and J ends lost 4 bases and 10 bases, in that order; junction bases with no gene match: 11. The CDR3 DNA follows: TGCGCCAGCAGCGAAGGGGGCGAGGGTCACCCCCAGCATTTT. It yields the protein CASSEGGEGHPQHF.

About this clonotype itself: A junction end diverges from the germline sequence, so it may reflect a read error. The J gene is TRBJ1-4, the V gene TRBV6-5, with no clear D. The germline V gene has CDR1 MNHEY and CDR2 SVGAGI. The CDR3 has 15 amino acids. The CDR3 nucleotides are TGTGTCAGCAGGCCCCTAGGGATATCGAATGAAAAACTGTTTTTT. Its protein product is CVSRPLGISNEKLFF.

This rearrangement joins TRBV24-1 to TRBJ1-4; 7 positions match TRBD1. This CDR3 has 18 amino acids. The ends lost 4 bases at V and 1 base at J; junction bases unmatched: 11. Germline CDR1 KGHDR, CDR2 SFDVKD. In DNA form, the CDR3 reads TGTGCCACCAGTGACCCGACAGGGTTAAGAGGAACTAATGAAAAACTGTTTTTT. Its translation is CATSDPTGLRGTNEKLFF.

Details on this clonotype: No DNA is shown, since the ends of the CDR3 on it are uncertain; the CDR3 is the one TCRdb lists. This CDR3 reads CASSRPSRGYTFGSGTRGETQYF. The genes are TRBV19 and TRBJ2-5; the table's D call TRBD2 went unverified against the DNA. Germline-derived CDR1 and CDR2 are LNHDA and SQIVND (reference sequence). The CDR3 region is 23 residues in length, termini included.

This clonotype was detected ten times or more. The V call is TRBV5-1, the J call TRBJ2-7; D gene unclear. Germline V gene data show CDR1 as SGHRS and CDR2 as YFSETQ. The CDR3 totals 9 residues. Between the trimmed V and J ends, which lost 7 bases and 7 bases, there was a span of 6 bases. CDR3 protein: CASLGEQYF. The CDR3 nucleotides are TGCGCCAGCTTGGGAGAGCAGTACTTC.

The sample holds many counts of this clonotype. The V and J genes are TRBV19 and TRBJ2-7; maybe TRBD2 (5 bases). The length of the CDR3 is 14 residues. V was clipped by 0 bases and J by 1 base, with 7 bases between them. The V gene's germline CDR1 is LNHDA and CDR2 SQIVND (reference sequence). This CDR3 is CASSIDAGSYEQYF. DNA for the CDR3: TGTGCCAGTAGTATAGATGCGGGTTCCTACGAGCAGTACTTC.

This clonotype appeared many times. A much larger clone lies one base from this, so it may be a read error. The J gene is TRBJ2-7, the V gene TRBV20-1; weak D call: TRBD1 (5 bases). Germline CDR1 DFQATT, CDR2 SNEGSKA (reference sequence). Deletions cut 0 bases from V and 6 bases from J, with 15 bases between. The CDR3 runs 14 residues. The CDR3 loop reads CSARDRDKRSEQYF. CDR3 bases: TGCAGTGCTAGAGACAGGGATAAGCGCTCCGAGCAGTACTTC.

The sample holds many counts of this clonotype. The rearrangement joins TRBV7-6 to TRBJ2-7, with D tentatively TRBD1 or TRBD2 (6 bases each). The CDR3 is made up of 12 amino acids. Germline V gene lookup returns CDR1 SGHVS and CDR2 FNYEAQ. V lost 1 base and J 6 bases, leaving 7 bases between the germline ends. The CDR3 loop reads CASSLGGAEQYF. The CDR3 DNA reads TGTGCCAGCAGCTTAGGGGGGGCCGAGCAGTACTTC. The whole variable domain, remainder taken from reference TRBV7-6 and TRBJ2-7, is GAGVSQSPRYKVTKRGQDVALRCDPISGHVSLYWYRQALGQGPEFLTYFNYEAQQDKSGLPNDRFSAERPEGSISTLTIQRTEQRDSAMYRCASSLGGAEQYFGPGTRLTVT.

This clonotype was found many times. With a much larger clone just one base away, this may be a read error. Here the CDR3 DNA reads TGTGCCAGCAGCTTGGGCAGGGCGCCAGTAGTCGGTGGCTACACCTTC. Translating it yields CASSLGRAPVVGGYTF. This chain links TRBV5-6 with TRBJ1-2; D may be TRBD1 (5 bases). This CDR3 has 16 amino acids. Trimming pared 0 bases from V and 7 bases from J, leaving 19 bases between. Germline V gene data show CDR1 as SGHDT and CDR2 as YYEEEE. Full variable domain (outside the CDR3, taken from reference TRBV5-6 and TRBJ1-2): DAGVTQSPTHLIKTRGQQVTLRCSPKSGHDTVSWYQQALGQGPQFIFQYYEEEERQRGNFPDRFSGHQFPNYSSELNVNALLLGDSALYLCASSLGRAPVVGGYTFGSGTRLTVV.

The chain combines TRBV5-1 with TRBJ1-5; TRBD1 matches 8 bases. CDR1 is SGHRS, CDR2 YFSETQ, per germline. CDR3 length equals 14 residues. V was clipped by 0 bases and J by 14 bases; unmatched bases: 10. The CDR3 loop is CASSLAFGQGGEHF. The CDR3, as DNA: TGCGCCAGCAGCTTGGCTTTCGGACAGGGCGGCGAGCATTTT.

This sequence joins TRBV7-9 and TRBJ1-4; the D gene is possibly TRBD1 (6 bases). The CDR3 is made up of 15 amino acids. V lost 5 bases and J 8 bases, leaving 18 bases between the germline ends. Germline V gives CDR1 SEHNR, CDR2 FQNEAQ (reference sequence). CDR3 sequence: CASSATQGGREKLFF. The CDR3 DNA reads TGTGCCAGCAGCGCCACACAGGGTGGGCGGGAAAAACTGTTTTTT.

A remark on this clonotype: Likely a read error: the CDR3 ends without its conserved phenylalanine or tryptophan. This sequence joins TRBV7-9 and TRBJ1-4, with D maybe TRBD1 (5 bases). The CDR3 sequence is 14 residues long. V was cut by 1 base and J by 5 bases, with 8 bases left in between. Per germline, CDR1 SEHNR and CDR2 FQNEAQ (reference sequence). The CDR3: CASSLVGTNEKLFL. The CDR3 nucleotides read TGTGCCAGCAGCTTAGTGGGGACCAATGAAAAACTGTTTCTT.

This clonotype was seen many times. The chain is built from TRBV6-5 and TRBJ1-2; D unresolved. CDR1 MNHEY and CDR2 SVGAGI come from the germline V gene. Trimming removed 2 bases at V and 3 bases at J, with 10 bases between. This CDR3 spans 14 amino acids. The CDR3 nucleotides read TGTGCCAGCAGTTACCGCGGGTCCGACTATGGCTACACCTTC. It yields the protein CASSYRGSDYGYTF.

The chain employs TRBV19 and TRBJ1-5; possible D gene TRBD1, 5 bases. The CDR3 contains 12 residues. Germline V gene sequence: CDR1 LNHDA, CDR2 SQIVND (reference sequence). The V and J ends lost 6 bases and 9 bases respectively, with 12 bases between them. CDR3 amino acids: CASSPDRTPQHF. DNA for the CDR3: TGTGCCAGTAGCCCAGACAGAACGCCCCAGCATTTT.

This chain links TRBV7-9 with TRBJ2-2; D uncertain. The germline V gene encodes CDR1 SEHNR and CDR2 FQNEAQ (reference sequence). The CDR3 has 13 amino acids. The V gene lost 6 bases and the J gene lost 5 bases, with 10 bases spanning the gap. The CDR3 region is CASSSTWTGELFF. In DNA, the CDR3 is TGTGCCAGCAGTTCAACATGGACCGGGGAGCTGTTTTTT.

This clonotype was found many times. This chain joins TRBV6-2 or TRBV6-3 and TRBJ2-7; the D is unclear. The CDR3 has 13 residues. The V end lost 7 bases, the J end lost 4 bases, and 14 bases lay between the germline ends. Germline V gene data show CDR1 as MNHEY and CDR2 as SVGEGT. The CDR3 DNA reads TGTGCCAGCACCAGAGCTGACGTTTACGAGCAGTACTTC. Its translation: CASTRADVYEQYF.

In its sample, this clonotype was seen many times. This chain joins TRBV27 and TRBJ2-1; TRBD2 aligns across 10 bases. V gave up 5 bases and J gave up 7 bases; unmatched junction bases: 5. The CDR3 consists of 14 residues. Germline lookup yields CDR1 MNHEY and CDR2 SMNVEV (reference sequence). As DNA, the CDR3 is TGTGCCAGCAGTCGAGCGGGAGGGCAAAATGAGCAGTTCTTC. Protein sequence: CASSRAGGQNEQFF.

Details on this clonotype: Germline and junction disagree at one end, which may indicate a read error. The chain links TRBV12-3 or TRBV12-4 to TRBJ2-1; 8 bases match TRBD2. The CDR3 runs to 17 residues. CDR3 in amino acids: CATSLDDGGLDRDEQFF. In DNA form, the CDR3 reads TGTGCCACCAGTTTAGACGATGGGGGACTAGATCGCGATGAGCAGTTCTTC.

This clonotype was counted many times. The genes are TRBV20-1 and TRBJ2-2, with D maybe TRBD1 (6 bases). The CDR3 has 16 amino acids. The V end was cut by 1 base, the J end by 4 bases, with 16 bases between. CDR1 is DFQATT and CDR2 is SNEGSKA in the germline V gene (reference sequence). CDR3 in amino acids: CSARGQAGSVTGELFF. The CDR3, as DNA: TGCAGTGCTAGAGGACAGGCAGGATCGGTCACCGGGGAGCTGTTTTTT.

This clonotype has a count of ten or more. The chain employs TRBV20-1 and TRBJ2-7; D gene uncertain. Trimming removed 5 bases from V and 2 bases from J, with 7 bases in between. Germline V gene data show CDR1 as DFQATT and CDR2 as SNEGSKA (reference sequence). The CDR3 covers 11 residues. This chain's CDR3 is CSAAFAYEQYF. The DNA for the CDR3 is TGCAGTGCTGCGTTTGCCTACGAGCAGTACTTC.

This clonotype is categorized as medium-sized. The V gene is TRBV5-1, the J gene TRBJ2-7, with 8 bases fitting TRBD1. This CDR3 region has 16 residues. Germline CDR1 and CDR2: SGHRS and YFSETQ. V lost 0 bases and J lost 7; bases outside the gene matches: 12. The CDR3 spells CASSLGPQGALEEQYF. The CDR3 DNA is TGCGCCAGCAGCTTGGGGCCGCAGGGGGCGCTTGAGGAGCAGTACTTC. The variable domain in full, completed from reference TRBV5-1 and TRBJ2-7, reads KAGVTQTPRYLIKTRGQQVTLSCSPISGHRSVSWYQQTPGQGLQFLFEYFSETQRNKGNFPGRFSGRQFSNSRSEMNVSTLELGDSALYLCASSLGPQGALEEQYFGPGTRLTVT.

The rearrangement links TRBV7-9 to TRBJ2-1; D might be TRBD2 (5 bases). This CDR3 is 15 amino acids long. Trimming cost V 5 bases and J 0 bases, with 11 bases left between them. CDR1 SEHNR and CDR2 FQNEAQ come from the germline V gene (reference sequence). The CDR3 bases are TGTGCCAGCAGCCCTTCTAGCCGCTCCTACAATGAGCAGTTCTTC. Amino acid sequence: CASSPSSRSYNEQFF.